The 26 T cell receptor beta chains below all came from one sample that was sequenced in a study of response to subunit inactivated influenza vaccine. TCRdb reanalysed the RT-PCR reads using MiXCR and keeps one entry per CDR3 protein. The repertoire consists of 150,000 to 200,000 distinct CDR3 sequences, with roughly 11% occurring once and the leading ten covering roughly 12%. This sample comprised non-naive T cells sorted from PBMCs, obtained 45 days after vaccination. These receptors originate from a man between 50 and 59 years old who received an inactivated influenza vaccine.

The rearrangement uses TRBV4-2 and TRBJ1-2, with D tentatively TRBD1 (6 bases). The CDR3 is made up of 16 amino acids. Germline CDR1 LGHNA, CDR2 YNFKEQ. The V gene lost 1 base and the J gene lost 0 bases, with 12 bases spanning the gap. The CDR3 nucleotides are TGTGCCAGCAGCCAAGCTTGGGGGGGCTCTAACTATGGCTACACCTTC. The encoded protein is CASSQAWGGSNYGYTF.

V and J are TRBV3-1 and TRBJ2-5; 7 bases align to TRBD1. The V gene's germline CDR1 is LGHDT and CDR2 YNNKEL (reference sequence). The J segment lost 1 base and the V segment lost 3 bases, leaving 2 bases of the junction unmatched. The CDR3 runs 14 residues. The CDR3 spells CASSHRGSQETQYF. Written as DNA, the CDR3 is TGTGCCAGCAGCCACAGGGGGAGCCAAGAGACCCAGTACTTC.

The rearrangement joins TRBV27 to TRBJ2-3; D gene uncertain. The CDR3 loop spans 13 amino acids. V shed 6 bases and J shed 4 bases, with 11 bases lying between them. Looked up from germline, CDR1 is MNHEY and CDR2 is SMNVEV (reference sequence). CDR3 in DNA: TGTGCCAGCAGCCGAGAGGTTGCAGATACGCAGTATTTT. Protein sequence: CASSREVADTQYF.

This clonotype has only a few counts. The CDR3 DNA reads TGTGCCAGCAGCCAAGATACCCCGGGCTCGAGCGGGATTTGCACAGATACGCAGTATTTT. This gives the protein CASSQDTPGSSGICTDTQYF. The chain recombines TRBV3-1 with TRBJ2-3; TRBD2 aligns across 7 bases. The CDR3 covers 20 residues. Losses at the gene ends were 0 bases for V and 1 base for J; bases not matched to a gene: 16. The germline CDR1 and CDR2 sequences are LGHDT and YNNKEL (reference sequence).

The sample holds many counts of this clonotype. The chain joins TRBV2 to TRBJ1-6, with unresolved D. Germline V lookup: CDR1 SNHLY, CDR2 FYNNEI. The CDR3 has 11 amino acids. The V end lost 2 bases, the J end lost 9 bases, and 2 bases lay between the germline ends. CDR3 bases: TGTGCCAGCAGTGAATTTTCACCCCTCCACTTT. This gives the protein CASSEFSPLHF. The variable domain in full, completed from reference TRBV2 and TRBJ1-6, reads EPEVTQTPSHQVTQMGQEVILRCVPISNHLYFYWYRQILGQKVEFLVSFYNNEISEKSEIFDDQFSVERPDGSNFTLKIRSTKLEDSAMYFCASSEFSPLHFGNGTRLTVT.

A few counts support this clonotype. This chain links TRBV4-2 with TRBJ1-5, with D uncertain. Between the trimmed V and J ends, which lost 0 bases and 5 bases, there was a span of 11 bases. Germline CDR1 LGHNA, CDR2 YNFKEQ. The CDR3 extends over 15 amino acids. This CDR3 is CASSQEEGEDQPQHF. In DNA, the CDR3 is TGTGCCAGCAGCCAAGAGGAGGGAGAGGATCAGCCCCAGCATTTT.

The rearrangement links TRBV20-1 to TRBJ2-3; D perhaps matches TRBD2 (7 bases). CDR1 and CDR2 (germline): DFQATT, SNEGSKA (reference sequence). CDR3 size: 13 residues. Trimming left V 3 bases short and J 4 bases short, with 11 bases between. The chain's CDR3 is CSASWGGPDTQYF. As DNA, the CDR3 is TGCAGTGCTAGTTGGGGGGGGCCAGATACGCAGTATTTT.

This clonotype was observed many times. CDR3 nucleotides: TGTGCCTGGAGTCTAGCGGAACCGGCCGGGGAGCTGTTTTTT. It specifies CAWSLAEPAGELFF. V and J are TRBV30 and TRBJ2-2; 7 bases align to TRBD2. The CDR3 contains 14 residues. The germline V gene encodes CDR1 GTSNPN and CDR2 SVGIG (reference sequence). J lost 6 bases, V lost 2 bases, and 6 bases had no gene match.

The rearrangement links TRBV12-3 or TRBV12-4 to TRBJ1-6; maybe TRBD1 (5 bases). V lost 6 bases and J 6 bases, leaving 12 bases between the germline ends. The CDR3 has 14 amino acids. For the CDR3, the DNA is TGTGCCAGCAGCACCGGGACTGCTAATTCACCCCTCCACTTT. It translates to CASSTGTANSPLHF.

This clonotype was seen a handful of times. DNA for the CDR3: TGTGCCAGCAGTTCAGGGGACATCTCCTACGAGCAGTACTTC. Translated: CASSSGDISYEQYF. The V call is TRBV28, the J call TRBJ2-7; possibly TRBD1 for D (6 bases). There are 14 residues in the CDR3. Germline assignment: CDR1 MDHEN and CDR2 SYDVKM. Trimming removed 4 bases from V and 0 bases from J, with 10 bases in between. The full variable domain, rest sourced from reference TRBV28 and TRBJ2-7, is DVKVTQSSRYLVKRTGEKVFLECVQDMDHENMFWYRQDPGLGLRLIYFSYDVKMKEKGDIPEGYSVSREKKERFSLILESASTNQTSMYLCASSSGDISYEQYFGPGTRLTVT.

J is TRBJ1-2 and V is TRBV20-1; tentatively, D is TRBD1 (5 bases). V lost 5 bases, J lost 7 bases, and 17 bases lay in between. CDR1 is DFQATT, CDR2 SNEGSKA, per germline (reference sequence). The CDR3 consists of 13 residues. CDR3 bases: TGCAGTGCTTATCCGGGACGGCCGGTTGGCTACACCTTC. It is translated as CSAYPGRPVGYTF.

This chain links TRBV19 with TRBJ2-2, with a weak D call TRBD1 (5 bases). V lost 10 bases to trimming and J lost 5 bases, with 20 bases between them. Germline V gene data show CDR1 as LNHDA and CDR2 as SQIVND (reference sequence). This CDR3 has 15 amino acids. The chain's CDR3 is CATNQGQGGTGELFF. CDR3 in DNA: TGTGCCACTAACCAAGGCCAGGGTGGGACCGGGGAGCTGTTTTTT.

This clonotype was observed many times. The chain uses TRBV7-2 and TRBJ2-7; a possible D gene is TRBD2 (6 bases). The CDR3 length is 15 residues. V lost 0 bases, J lost 6 bases, and 15 bases lay in between. CDR1 is SGHTA and CDR2 is FQGNSA in the germline V gene. The CDR3 bases are TGTGCCAGCAGCTTAGCGCAGGGAGCCGGGGGCGAGCAGTACTTC. This codes for CASSLAQGAGGEQYF. Full variable domain (remainder filled in from reference TRBV7-2 and TRBJ2-7): GAGVSQSPSNKVTEKGKDVELRCDPISGHTALYWYRQSLGQGLEFLIYFQGNSAPDKSGLPSDRFSAERTGGSVSTLTIQRTQQEDSAVYLCASSLAQGAGGEQYFGPGTRLTVT.

The rearrangement links TRBV19 to TRBJ1-3; D remains unclear. The germline V and J ends were trimmed by 8 bases and 4 bases, with 15 bases remaining between them. This CDR3 is built from 14 residues. Germline V gene sequence: CDR1 LNHDA, CDR2 SQIVND (reference sequence). The CDR3 region is CASSDPGSGNTIYF. In nucleotides, the CDR3 is TGTGCCAGTTCAGACCCTGGATCAGGAAACACCATATATTTT.

This clonotype was picked up many times. In nucleotides, the CDR3 is TGTGCCAGCTTTGGGATTGGGGGGCTTGGCAATGAGCAGTTCTTC. It translates to CASFGIGGLGNEQFF. The chain has TRBV28 and TRBJ2-1; D possibly uses TRBD1 or TRBD2 (6 bases each). CDR3 length: 15 amino acids. Germline V CDR1 and CDR2: MDHEN, SYDVKM. V lost 8 bases to trimming and J lost 6 bases, with 20 bases between them.

This clonotype was observed a few times. This chain links TRBV12-3 or TRBV12-4 with TRBJ2-5, with a tentative D call TRBD2 (6 bases). The CDR3 sequence is 14 residues long. V lost 7 bases and J 3 bases, leaving 15 bases between the germline ends. CDR3 DNA sequence: TGTGCCAGCACACATAGCGGCCAAGAAGAGACCCAGTACTTC. Its protein product is CASTHSGQEETQYF.

This clonotype was found a few times. V and J are TRBV6-2 or TRBV6-3 and TRBJ2-7; D unclear. CDR3 length: 15 amino acids. Germline assignment: CDR1 MNHEY and CDR2 SVGEGT. Trimming shortened V by 2 bases and J by 5 bases, and 16 bases separated the two germline ends. CDR3: CASSYLGSATDEQYF. The CDR3 DNA reads as TGTGCCAGCAGTTACCTCGGATCCGCTACCGACGAGCAGTACTTC.

This clonotype turned up a few times. The V call is TRBV12-3 or TRBV12-4, the J call TRBJ2-3; 8 bases line up with TRBD2. Trimming removed 7 bases from V and 3 bases from J; junction bases left unmatched: 6. The length of the CDR3 is 14 residues. CDR3: CASTRGGGTDTQYF. CDR3 DNA: TGTGCCAGCACCCGGGGGGGAGGGACAGATACGCAGTATTTT.

This clonotype was picked up a small number of times. The rearrangement uses TRBV20-1 and TRBJ2-5; 13 bases match TRBD2. J was trimmed by 4 bases and V by 6 bases; bases with no gene match: 5. Germline CDR1 is DFQATT and CDR2 is SNEGSKA (reference sequence). The CDR3 runs to 14 residues. The CDR3 region has the DNA TGCAGTGCCTCGGGACTAGCGGGGAGAGAGACCCAGTACTTC. It yields the protein CSASGLAGRETQYF.

This clonotype was observed at least ten times. The chain couples TRBV7-2 to TRBJ2-1; 8 positions agree with TRBD1. This CDR3 comprises 13 residues. V shed 5 bases, J shed 15 bases, and the junction held 12 bases outside the gene matches. Germline CDR1 is SGHTA and CDR2 is FQGNSA. The chain's CDR3 is CASSLDGTGRGFF. The CDR3 DNA is TGTGCCAGCAGCCTCGACGGGACAGGCCGGGGGTTCTTC.

This clonotype turned up a few times. The chain uses TRBV5-1 and TRBJ1-2; D remains ambiguous. The CDR3 contains 13 residues. The germline gives CDR1 SGHRS, CDR2 YFSETQ. Trimming took off 1 base at V and 2 bases at J, with 6 bases between the two ends. The CDR3 is CASSLRINYGYTF. The CDR3 DNA reads TGCGCCAGCAGCTTGAGGATCAACTATGGCTACACCTTC.

The table lists this clonotype with a few counts. The V and J genes are TRBV3-1 and TRBJ2-6, with 7 positions matching TRBD1. Unmatched junction bases numbered 8, after V lost 7 bases and J lost 2 bases. The CDR3 extends over 16 amino acids. Germline V gene data show CDR1 as LGHDT and CDR2 as YNNKEL (reference sequence). The CDR3 DNA sequence: TGTGCCAGCACAGACAGGGTTGTAACTGGGGCCAACGTCCTGACTTTC. Residues: CASTDRVVTGANVLTF.

There are a few counts of this clonotype. The J gene is TRBJ2-7, the V gene TRBV18, with D maybe TRBD2 (7 bases). The ends were cut back, 5 bases at V and 0 bases at J, with 20 bases in the middle. The CDR3 spans 17 residues. Germline CDR1 reads KGHSH; CDR2 reads LQKENI. The CDR3 loop is CASSEGTPGGISYEQYF. The DNA of the CDR3 is TGTGCCAGCTCAGAGGGGACTCCGGGGGGCATCTCCTACGAGCAGTACTTC.

This clonotype was seen more than once but under ten times. The gene calls are TRBV5-4 and TRBJ2-5; 7 nucleotides align to TRBD2. Germline CDR1 and CDR2: SGHNT and YYREEE (reference sequence). V gave up 4 bases and J gave up 3 bases; unmatched junction bases: 12. The CDR3 covers 16 residues. The CDR3 DNA follows: TGTGCCAGCAGCCCAGGGCATGGCGGGAGCGAAGAGACCCAGTACTTC. Translating gives CASSPGHGGSEETQYF.

This clonotype was detected many times. V is TRBV2 and J is TRBJ2-1; 9 bases map to TRBD2. J lost 9 bases, V lost 3 bases, and 6 bases had no gene match. In germline, CDR1 is SNHLY, CDR2 FYNNEI. CDR3 length: 14 residues. The CDR3 region has the DNA TGTGCCAGCAGTGATGGGACTAGCAGAGGTGAGCAGTTCTTC. Its translation: CASSDGTSRGEQFF.

This clonotype appeared a few times. This rearrangement joins TRBV7-2 to TRBJ2-5; D possibly corresponds to TRBD2 (6 bases). The CDR3 has 14 residues. From germline, CDR1 is SGHTA and CDR2 FQGNSA. Trimming removed 2 bases from V and 2 bases from J, with 9 bases in between. This chain's CDR3 is CASSLSGHQETQYF. In nucleotides, the CDR3 is TGTGCCAGCAGCTTAAGCGGGCATCAAGAGACCCAGTACTTC.